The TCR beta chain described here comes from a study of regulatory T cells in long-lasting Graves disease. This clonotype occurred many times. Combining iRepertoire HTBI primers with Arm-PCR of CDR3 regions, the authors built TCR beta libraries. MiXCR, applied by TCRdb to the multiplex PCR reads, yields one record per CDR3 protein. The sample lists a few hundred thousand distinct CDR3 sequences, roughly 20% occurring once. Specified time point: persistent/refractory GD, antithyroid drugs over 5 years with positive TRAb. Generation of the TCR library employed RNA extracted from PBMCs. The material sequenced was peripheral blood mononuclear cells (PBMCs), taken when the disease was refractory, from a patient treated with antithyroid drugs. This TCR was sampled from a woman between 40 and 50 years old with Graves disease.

Written as DNA, the CDR3 is TGTGCCAGCACCATAGGACTAGCGGGAGGTGAGACCCAGTACTTC. It is translated as CASTIGLAGGETQYF. The chain is built from TRBV12-3 or TRBV12-4 and TRBJ2-5; 14 bases line up with TRBD2. The CDR3 is made up of 15 amino acids. Losses at the gene ends were 7 bases for V and 5 bases for J; bases not matched to a gene: 6.